This T cell receptor (beta chain) was found in a study of CD8 T cells in ankylosing spondylitis. Findings and caveats of the study: Fewer than ten highly homologous variants made up a TCR beta motif that seemed to typify ankylosing spondylitis blood. Disease-linked clones bore a CD8+ phenotype and were relatively rare in peripheral blood.

This clonotype was found many times. The antigen is unknown. Via MiXCR, TCRdb re-called the 5' RACE reads, giving one row per CDR3 protein. Altogether fewer than 550,000 distinct CDR3 sequences are present, roughly 5% being singletons, with the ten largest covering around 3.4%. Germline assignment: CDR1 SQVTM and CDR2 ANQGSEA. V lost 4 bases, J lost 4 bases, and 8 bases stayed unmatched. This CDR3 region has 14 residues. This rearrangement joins TRBV29-1 to TRBJ2-3; 7 bases match TRBD2. The sequence derives from a male donor with ankylosing spondylitis. The sequenced sample consisted of blood, either unsorted or a sorted T cell fraction (not recorded which). The CDR3 reads CSVVIGGSADTQYF. The CDR3 bases are TGCAGCGTTGTGATTGGCGGGAGCGCAGATACGCAGTATTTT.